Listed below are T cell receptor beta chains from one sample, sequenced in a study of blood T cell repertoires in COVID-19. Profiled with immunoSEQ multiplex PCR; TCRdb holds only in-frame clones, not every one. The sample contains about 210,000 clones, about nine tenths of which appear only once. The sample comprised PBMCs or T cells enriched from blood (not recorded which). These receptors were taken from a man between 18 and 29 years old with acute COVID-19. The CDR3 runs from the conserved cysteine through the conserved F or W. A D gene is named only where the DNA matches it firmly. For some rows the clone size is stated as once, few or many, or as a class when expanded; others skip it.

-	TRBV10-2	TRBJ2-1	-	CASRSSGWDEQFF	TGCGCCAGCAGGAGTTCGGGATGGGATGAGCAGTTCTTC
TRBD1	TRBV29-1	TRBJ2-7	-	CSVVGTGLHEQYF	TGCAGCGTTGTAGGGACAGGGTTACACGAGCAGTACTTC
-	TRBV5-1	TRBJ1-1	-	CASSLATVPPEAFF	TGCGCCAGCAGCTTAGCCACCGTACCCCCGGAAGCTTTCTTT
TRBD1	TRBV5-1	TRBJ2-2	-	CASSPGQATGELFF	TGCGCCAGCAGCCCGGGACAGGCCACCGGGGAGCTGTTTTTT
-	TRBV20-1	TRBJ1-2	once	CSASSGVLGYTF	TGCAGTGCCAGTTCAGGCGTCCTGGGCTACACCTTC
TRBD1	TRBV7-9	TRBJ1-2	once	CASSSMTGKVRYTF	TGTGCCAGCAGCTCAATGACAGGGAAAGTTCGCTACACCTTC
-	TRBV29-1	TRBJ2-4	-	CSAEDGTKNIQYF	TGCAGCGCCGAGGACGGGACCAAAAACATTCAGTACTTC
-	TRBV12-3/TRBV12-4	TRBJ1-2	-	CASSWDTYYGYTF	TGTGCCAGCAGTTGGGACACTTACTATGGCTACACCTTC
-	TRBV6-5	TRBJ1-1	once	CASSYSGGENTEAFF	TGTGCCAGCAGTTACTCTGGGGGGGAGAACACTGAAGCTTTCTTT
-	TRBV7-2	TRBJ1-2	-	CASSLAMAGGGYTF	TGTGCCAGCAGCTTAGCGATGGCGGGTGGCGGCTACACCTTC
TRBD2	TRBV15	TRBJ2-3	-	CATSRGLAGDTQYF	TGTGCCACCAGCAGGGGACTAGCGGGAGATACGCAGTATTTT
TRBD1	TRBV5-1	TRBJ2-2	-	CASSLQGANTGELFF	TGCGCCAGCAGCTTACAGGGGGCGAACACCGGGGAGCTGTTTTTT
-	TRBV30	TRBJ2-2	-	CAWSRQDTNTGELFF	TGTGCCTGGAGTCGACAGGACACGAACACCGGGGAGCTGTTTTTT
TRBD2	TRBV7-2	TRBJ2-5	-	CASSLGLAGVHGETQYF	TGTGCCAGCAGCCTCGGACTAGCGGGAGTTCATGGAGAGACCCAGTACTTC
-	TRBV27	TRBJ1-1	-	CASSLQGNTEAFF	TGTGCCAGCAGTTTACAGGGGAACACTGAAGCTTTCTTT
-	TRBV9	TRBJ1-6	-	CASSVEGVNSPLHF	TGTGCCAGCAGCGTAGAGGGGGTCAATTCACCCCTCCACTTT
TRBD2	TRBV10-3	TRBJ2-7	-	CAISTGTSGRAVNEQYF	TGTGCCATCAGCACCGGGACTAGCGGGAGGGCCGTTAACGAGCAGTACTTC
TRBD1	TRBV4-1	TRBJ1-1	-	CASSPRDSENTEAFF	TGCGCCAGCAGCCCCCGGGACAGCGAGAACACTGAAGCTTTCTTT
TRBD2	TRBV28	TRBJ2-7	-	CASSYELAGAMEQYF	TGTGCCAGCAGCTATGAACTAGCGGGAGCTATGGAGCAGTACTTC
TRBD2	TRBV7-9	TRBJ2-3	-	CASSLLAGVIANTQYF	TGTGCCAGCAGCTTACTAGCGGGAGTCATCGCAAATACGCAGTATTTT
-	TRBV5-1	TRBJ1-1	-	CARVIEAFF	TGCGCCAGGGTGATTGAGGCTTTCTTT
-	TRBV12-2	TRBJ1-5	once	CASRLAAGIRSNQPQHF	TGTGCAAGTCGCTTAGCTGCCGGGATCCGGAGCAATCAGCCCCAGCATTTT
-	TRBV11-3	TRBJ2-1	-	CASSLGDRGYNEQFF	TGTGCCAGCAGCTTAGGCGATCGAGGTTACAATGAGCAGTTCTTC
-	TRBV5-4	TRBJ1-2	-	CASSFTSRKGYTF	TGTGCCAGCAGCTTTACATCCAGAAAAGGCTACACCTTC
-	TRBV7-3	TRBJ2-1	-	CASSQNRDNEQFF	TGTGCCAGCAGCCAAAACAGGGATAATGAGCAGTTCTTC
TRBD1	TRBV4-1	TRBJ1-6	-	CASSQPVQGRRNSPLHF	TGCGCCAGCAGCCAGCCCGTACAGGGGAGACGCAATTCACCCCTCCACTTT
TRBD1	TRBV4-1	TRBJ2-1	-	CASSQTGAAYNEQFF	TGCGCCAGCAGCCAGACAGGGGCCGCATACAATGAGCAGTTCTTC
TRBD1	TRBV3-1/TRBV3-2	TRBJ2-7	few	CASSHIDSRQGTYEQYF	TGTGCCAGCAGCCATATAGATTCCAGACAGGGGACCTACGAGCAGTACTTC
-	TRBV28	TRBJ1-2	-	CASTSGVNYGYTF	TGTGCCAGCACCTCAGGTGTTAACTATGGCTACACCTTC
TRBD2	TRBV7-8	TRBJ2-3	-	CASSPPSGGTDTQYF	TGTGCCAGCAGCCCCCCTAGCGGGGGCACAGATACGCAGTATTTT
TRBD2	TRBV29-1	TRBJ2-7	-	CSVEDRAGAYEQYF	TGCAGCGTTGAAGATCGGGCGGGAGCCTACGAGCAGTACTTC
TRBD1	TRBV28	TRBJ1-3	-	CASAADRGSSSGNTIYF	TGTGCCAGCGCCGCAGACAGGGGTTCAAGCTCTGGAAACACCATATATTTT
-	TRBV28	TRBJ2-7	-	CASSSQRVTYEQYF	TGTGCCAGCAGTAGTCAACGGGTAACCTACGAGCAGTACTTC
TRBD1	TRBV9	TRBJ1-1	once	CASSVTGEANTEAFF	TGTGCCAGCAGCGTTACAGGGGAGGCGAACACTGAAGCTTTCTTT
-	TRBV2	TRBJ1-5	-	CASSIDRFGNQPQHF	TGTGCCAGCAGTATTGACAGGTTCGGCAATCAGCCCCAGCATTTT
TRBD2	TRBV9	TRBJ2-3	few	CASSPPAGEAQYF	TGTGCCAGCAGCCCCCCAGCGGGAGAGGCGCAGTATTTT
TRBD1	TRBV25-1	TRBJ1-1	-	CATGTGRNTEAFF	TGTGCCACTGGGACAGGGCGAAACACTGAAGCTTTCTTT
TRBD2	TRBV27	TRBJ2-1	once	CASSFYGTRDEQFF	TGTGCCAGCAGCTTCTATGGGACTAGGGATGAGCAGTTCTTC
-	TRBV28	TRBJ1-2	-	CASSSPGGMSYGYTF	TGTGCCAGCAGTTCCCCGGGGGGGATGAGCTATGGCTACACCTTC
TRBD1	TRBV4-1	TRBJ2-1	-	CASSQLTGGENEQFF	TGCGCCAGCAGCCAATTGACAGGGGGCGAGAATGAGCAGTTCTTC
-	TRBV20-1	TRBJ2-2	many	CSASPQVNTGELFF	TGCAGTGCTAGTCCCCAGGTCAACACCGGGGAGCTGTTTTTT
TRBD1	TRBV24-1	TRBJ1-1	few	CATSGGTASNTEAFF	TGTGCCACCAGTGGCGGGACAGCCTCGAACACTGAAGCTTTCTTT
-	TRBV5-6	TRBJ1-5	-	CASSQRGRATQPQHF	TGTGCCAGCAGCCAAAGGGGGAGGGCTACTCAGCCCCAGCATTTT
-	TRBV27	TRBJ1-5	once	CASRVRVVSNQPQHF	TGTGCCAGCAGGGTCAGGGTGGTTAGCAATCAGCCCCAGCATTTT
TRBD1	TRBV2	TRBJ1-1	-	CASTGQETMNTEAFF	TGTGCCAGCACCGGACAGGAGACAATGAACACTGAAGCTTTCTTT
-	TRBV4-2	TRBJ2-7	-	CASSQDSSYEQYF	TGTGCCAGCAGCCAGGACAGCTCCTACGAGCAGTACTTC
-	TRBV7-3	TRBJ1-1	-	CASSLMGRDTEAFF	TGTGCCAGCAGCTTAATGGGGAGGGACACTGAAGCTTTCTTT
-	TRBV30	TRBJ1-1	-	CAWRGDRLQPNTEAFF	TGTGCCTGGAGGGGAGACCGGCTCCAGCCGAACACTGAAGCTTTCTTT
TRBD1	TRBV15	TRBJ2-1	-	CATSRVDRYNEQFF	TGTGCCACCAGCAGAGTGGACAGGTACAATGAGCAGTTCTTC
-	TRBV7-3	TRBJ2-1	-	CASSPFLGAEQFF	TGTGCCAGCAGCCCCTTCCTAGGTGCTGAGCAGTTCTTC
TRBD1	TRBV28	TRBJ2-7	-	CASSRDRAHEQYF	TGTGCCAGCAGCCGGGACAGGGCCCACGAGCAGTACTTC
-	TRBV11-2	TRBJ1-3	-	CASSLDPRNTIYF	TGTGCCAGCAGCTTAGATCCTAGGAACACCATATATTTT
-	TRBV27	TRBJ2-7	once	CASSQGQATPYEQYF	TGTGCCAGCAGCCAGGGGCAGGCCACTCCCTACGAGCAGTACTTC